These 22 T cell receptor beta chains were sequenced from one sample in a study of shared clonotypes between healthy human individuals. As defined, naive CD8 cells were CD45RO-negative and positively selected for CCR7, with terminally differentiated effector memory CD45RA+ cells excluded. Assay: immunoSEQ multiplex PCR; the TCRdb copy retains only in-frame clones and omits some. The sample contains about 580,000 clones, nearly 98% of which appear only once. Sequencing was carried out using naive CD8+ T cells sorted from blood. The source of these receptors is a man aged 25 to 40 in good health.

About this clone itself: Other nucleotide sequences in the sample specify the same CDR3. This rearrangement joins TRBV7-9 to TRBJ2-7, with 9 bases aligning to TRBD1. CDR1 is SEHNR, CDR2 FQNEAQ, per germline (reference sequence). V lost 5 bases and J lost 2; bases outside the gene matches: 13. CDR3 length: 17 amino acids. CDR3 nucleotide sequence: TGTGCCAGCAGCAACGCCCCAGGGACAGGGACTCCCTACGAGCAGTACTTC. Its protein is CASSNAPGTGTPYEQYF.

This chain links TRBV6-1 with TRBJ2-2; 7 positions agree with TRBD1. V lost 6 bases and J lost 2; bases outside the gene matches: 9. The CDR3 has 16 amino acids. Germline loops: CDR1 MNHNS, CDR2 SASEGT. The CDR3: CASRELGTANTGELFF. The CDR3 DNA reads TGTGCCAGCAGAGAACTCGGGACAGCTAACACCGGGGAGCTGTTTTTT.

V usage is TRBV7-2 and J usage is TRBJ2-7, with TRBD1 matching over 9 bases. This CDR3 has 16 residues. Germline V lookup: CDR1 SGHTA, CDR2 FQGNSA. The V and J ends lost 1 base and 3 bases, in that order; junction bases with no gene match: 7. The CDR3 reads CASSLVWTGDYYEQYF. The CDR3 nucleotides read TGTGCCAGCAGCTTAGTGTGGACAGGGGACTACTACGAGCAGTACTTC.

In DNA form, the CDR3 reads TGTGCCAGCAGTTACTTGAGGGCCAACGTCCTGACTTTC. This encodes CASSYLRANVLTF. The chain combines TRBV6-5 with TRBJ2-6; D not certain. CDR3 length: 13 residues. Germline lookup yields CDR1 MNHEY and CDR2 SVGAGI. The V end was cut by 1 base, the J end by 5 bases, with 3 bases between.

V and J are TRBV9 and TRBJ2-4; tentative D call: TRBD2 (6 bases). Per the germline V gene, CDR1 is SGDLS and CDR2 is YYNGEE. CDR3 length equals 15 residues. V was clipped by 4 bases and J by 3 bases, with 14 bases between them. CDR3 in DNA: TGTGCCAGCAGCTCCTGGCGGGACGGCAAAAACATTCAGTACTTC. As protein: CASSSWRDGKNIQYF. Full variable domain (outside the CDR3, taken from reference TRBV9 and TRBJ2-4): DSGVTQTPKHLITATGQRVTLRCSPRSGDLSVYWYQQSLDQGLQFLIQYYNGEERAKGNILERFSAQQFPDLHSELNLSSLELGDSALYFCASSSWRDGKNIQYFGAGTRLSVL.

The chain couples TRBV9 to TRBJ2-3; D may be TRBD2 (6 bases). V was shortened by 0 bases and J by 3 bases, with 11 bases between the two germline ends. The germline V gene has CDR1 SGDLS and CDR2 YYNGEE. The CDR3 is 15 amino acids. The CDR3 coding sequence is TGTGCCAGCAGCGTAGTTCCGGGAGATACAGATACGCAGTATTTT. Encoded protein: CASSVVPGDTDTQYF.

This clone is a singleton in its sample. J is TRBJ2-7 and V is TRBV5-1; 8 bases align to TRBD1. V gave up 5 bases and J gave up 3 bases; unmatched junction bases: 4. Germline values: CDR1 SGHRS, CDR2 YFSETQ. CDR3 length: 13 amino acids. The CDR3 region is CASRETGGYEQYF. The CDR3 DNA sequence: TGCGCCAGCAGGGAAACAGGGGGCTACGAGCAGTACTTC. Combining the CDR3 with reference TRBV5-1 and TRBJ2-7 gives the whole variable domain KAGVTQTPRYLIKTRGQQVTLSCSPISGHRSVSWYQQTPGQGLQFLFEYFSETQRNKGNFPGRFSGRQFSNSRSEMNVSTLELGDSALYLCASRETGGYEQYFGPGTRLTVT.

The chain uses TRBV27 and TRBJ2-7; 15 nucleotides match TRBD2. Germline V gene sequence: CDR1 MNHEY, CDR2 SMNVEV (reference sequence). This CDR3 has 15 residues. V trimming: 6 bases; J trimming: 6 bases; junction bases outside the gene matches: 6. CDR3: CASSRTSGRALEQYF. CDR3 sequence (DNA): TGTGCCAGCAGCCGGACTAGCGGGAGGGCCCTCGAGCAGTACTTC.

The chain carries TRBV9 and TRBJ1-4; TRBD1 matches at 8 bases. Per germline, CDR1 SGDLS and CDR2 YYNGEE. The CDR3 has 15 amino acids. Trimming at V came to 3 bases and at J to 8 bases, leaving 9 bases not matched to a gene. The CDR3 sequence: CASSAQTGVVEKLFF. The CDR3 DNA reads TGTGCCAGCAGCGCCCAGACAGGGGTCGTGGAAAAACTGTTTTTT.

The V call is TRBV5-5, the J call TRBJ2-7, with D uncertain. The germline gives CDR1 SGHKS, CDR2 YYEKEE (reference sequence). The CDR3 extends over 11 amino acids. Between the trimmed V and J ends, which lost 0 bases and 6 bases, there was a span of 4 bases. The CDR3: CASSLVLEQYF. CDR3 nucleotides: TGTGCCAGCAGCTTGGTCCTCGAGCAGTACTTC.

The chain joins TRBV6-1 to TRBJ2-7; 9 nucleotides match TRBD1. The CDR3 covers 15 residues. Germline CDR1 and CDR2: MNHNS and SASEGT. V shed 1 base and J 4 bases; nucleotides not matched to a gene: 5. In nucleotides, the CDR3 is TGTGCCAGCAGTGAAGGTAGGACAGGGGAGTACGAGCAGTACTTC. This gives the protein CASSEGRTGEYEQYF.

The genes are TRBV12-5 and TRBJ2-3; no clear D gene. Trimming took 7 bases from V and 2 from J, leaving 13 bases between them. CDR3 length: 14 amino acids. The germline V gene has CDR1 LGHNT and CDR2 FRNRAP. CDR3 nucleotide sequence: TGTGCTAGTGCCGATCTAGGGTTCACAGATACGCAGTATTTT. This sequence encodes CASADLGFTDTQYF.

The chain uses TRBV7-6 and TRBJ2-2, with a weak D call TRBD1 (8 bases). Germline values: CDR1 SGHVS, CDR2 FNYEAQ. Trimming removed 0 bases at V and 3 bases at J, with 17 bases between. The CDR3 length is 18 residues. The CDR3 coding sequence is TGTGCCAGCAGCTTAGCTCGCGGACAGGGAGGGGACACCGGGGAGCTGTTTTTT. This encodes CASSLARGQGGDTGELFF.

The CDR3 reads CASSKEDGYTDTQYF. CDR3 in DNA: TGCGCCAGCTCCAAAGAGGACGGTTACACAGATACGCAGTATTTT. The gene calls are TRBV5-1 and TRBJ2-3; D gene ambiguous. V shed 7 bases and J shed 2 bases, with 17 bases lying between them. Germline values: CDR1 SGHRS, CDR2 YFSETQ. The CDR3 has 15 amino acids.

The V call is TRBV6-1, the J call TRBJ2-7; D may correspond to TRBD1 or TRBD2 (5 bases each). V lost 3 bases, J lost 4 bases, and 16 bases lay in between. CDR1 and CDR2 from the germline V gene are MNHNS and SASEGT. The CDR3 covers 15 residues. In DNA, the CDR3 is TGTGCCAGCAGTGATCCCTACGGGGCCGGGTACGAGCAGTACTTC. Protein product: CASSDPYGAGYEQYF.

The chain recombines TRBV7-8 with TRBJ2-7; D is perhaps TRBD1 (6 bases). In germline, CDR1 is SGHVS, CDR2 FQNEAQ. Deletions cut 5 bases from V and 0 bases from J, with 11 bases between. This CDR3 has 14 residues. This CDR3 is CASSADRSSYEQYF. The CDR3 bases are TGTGCCAGCAGCGCCGACAGGAGCTCCTACGAGCAGTACTTC.

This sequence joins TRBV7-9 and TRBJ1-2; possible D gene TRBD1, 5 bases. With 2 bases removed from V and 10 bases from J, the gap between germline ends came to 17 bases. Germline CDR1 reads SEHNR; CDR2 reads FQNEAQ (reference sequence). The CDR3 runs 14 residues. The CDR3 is CASSLLGARDVYTF. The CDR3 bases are TGTGCCAGCAGCTTACTTGGAGCCAGGGACGTCTACACCTTC.

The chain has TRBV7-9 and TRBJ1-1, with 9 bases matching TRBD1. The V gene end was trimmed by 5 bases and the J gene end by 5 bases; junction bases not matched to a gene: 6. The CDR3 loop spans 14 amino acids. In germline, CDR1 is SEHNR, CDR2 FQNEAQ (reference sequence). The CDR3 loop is CASSQTGGLTEAFF. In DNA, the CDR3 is TGTGCCAGCAGCCAGACAGGGGGGTTAACTGAAGCTTTCTTT.

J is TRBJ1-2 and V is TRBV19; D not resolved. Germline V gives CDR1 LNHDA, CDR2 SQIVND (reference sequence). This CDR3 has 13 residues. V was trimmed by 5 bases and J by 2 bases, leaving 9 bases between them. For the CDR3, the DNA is TGTGCCAGTAGTGATACTGGGAACTATGGCTACACCTTC. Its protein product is CASSDTGNYGYTF.

The CDR3 reads CASSLAQTGVSYEQYF. The CDR3 DNA is TGTGCCAGCAGCTTAGCGCAGACAGGGGTAAGCTACGAGCAGTACTTC. The rearrangement joins TRBV7-9 to TRBJ2-7; 8 bases map to TRBD1. The trim removed 0 bases at V and 3 bases at J, leaving 7 bases unmatched. CDR3 length: 16 amino acids. From germline, CDR1 is SEHNR and CDR2 FQNEAQ (reference sequence).

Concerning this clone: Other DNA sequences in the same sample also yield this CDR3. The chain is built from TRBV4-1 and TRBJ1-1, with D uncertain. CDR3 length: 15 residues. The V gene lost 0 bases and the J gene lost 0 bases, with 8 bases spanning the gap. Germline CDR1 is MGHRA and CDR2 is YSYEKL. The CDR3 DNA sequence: TGCGCCAGCAGCCAAGAAACTGGGATGAACACTGAAGCTTTCTTT. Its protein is CASSQETGMNTEAFF.

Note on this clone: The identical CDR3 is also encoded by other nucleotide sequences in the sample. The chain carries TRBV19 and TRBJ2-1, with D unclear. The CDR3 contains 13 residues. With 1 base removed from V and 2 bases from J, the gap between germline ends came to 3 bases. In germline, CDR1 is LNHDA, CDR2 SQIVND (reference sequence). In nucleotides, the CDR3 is TGTGCCAGTAGTATAGTAGCCTACAATGAGCAGTTCTTC. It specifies CASSIVAYNEQFF.